Listed here is a single T cell receptor (beta chain). Its antigen remains unknown. These data are taken from a study of OX40 agonist ivuxolimab in advanced cancers. Study context: Subjects had a mean age of roughly 60 years, with a range of roughly 20 to 79; around 80% were male. The study's findings and limits: The study observed clonal expansion of CD4+ and CD8+ blood T cells by week 6 at 0.1 to 3.0 mg/kg. Among some nonresponders, normalized T-cell clonal expansion was also low. There were, on average, more expanded clones in CD8+ T cells than in CD4+.

Measured with immunoSEQ multiplex PCR; TCRdb has only the in-frame clones, and not every one. This table has about 79,000 clones, around 80% appearing once. The sample consisted of CD4+ or CD8+ T cells sorted from blood, taken in a trial of the OX40 agonist ivuxolimab. This receptor was taken from an adult with an advanced solid tumor such as melanoma, head and neck, liver or kidney cancer.

For the CDR3, the DNA is TGTGCCAGCGAAACTAGCGGCAAAAACATTCAGTACTTC. Protein: CASETSGKNIQYF. This chain uses TRBV5-4 with TRBJ2-4; 8 bases map to TRBD2. The CDR3 is 13 residues long. CDR1 and CDR2 (germline): SGHNT, YYREEE (reference sequence). J gave up 3 bases and V 7 bases, and 3 bases lay outside the gene matches.